The clone carrying this T cell receptor (beta chain) has just a few counts. Its antigen is undetermined. This sample is part of a study of long-term antiretroviral therapy in people with HIV. The overall study: The 2015 recommendation for immediate ART came about a decade after the earliest samples. Study outcomes and limitations: Within the repertoire, clones expanded before ART were dominant at all time points.

Version v3.0 of the immunoSEQ assay ran at survey level. The assay was immunoSEQ multiplex PCR, and TCRdb's table has in-frame clones only and misses some. The sample records roughly 30,000 clones, 75% to 85% being singletons. This clonotype was obtained from a man in his forties or fifties with HIV. Sequenced here: unsorted PBMCs, sampled 0.3 years after starting antiretroviral therapy.

The CDR3 loop reads CASSWTGGNQPQHF. The CDR3 nucleotides are TGTGCCAGCAGCTGGACAGGGGGGAATCAGCCCCAGCATTTT. The chain is built from TRBV7-4 and TRBJ1-5, with 10 bases that match TRBD1. With 4 bases clipped from V and 4 bases from J, the junction kept 1 base outside the gene matches. Per the germline V gene, CDR1 is SGHVT and CDR2 is SQSDAQ. The CDR3 is 14 residues long.